The present entry profiles one T cell receptor (beta chain) with its context. Its antigen remains unknown. Germline V CDR1 and CDR2: SGHRS, YFSETQ. The CDR3 covers 18 residues. Primers: 60 Vbeta forward and 13 Jbeta reverse. Per the study methods: Among the unique TCR beta chains that a later analysis counted, about 79 million in all, some 10 million were shared. Assay used: immunoSEQ multiplex PCR; TCRdb lists only in-frame clones, some missing. V, J and clone size are those of that table, while D and trimming were read from the DNA. Among about 150,000 clones listed, 82% were seen once. The donors comprised healthy bone marrow donors. This specimen comes from a study of cytomegalovirus exposure and HLA in healthy donors. Findings of the study overall: TCR association rates varied by HLA locus in a later analysis, with DRB1 highest and HLA-C lowest. High specificity and sensitivity for cytomegalovirus status were reported for the classifier.

The V gene is TRBV5-1, the J gene TRBJ2-5; 9 nucleotides align to TRBD2. The J call may be wrong; the DNA end is better matched by TRBJ2-7. The sequencing input was PBMCs. The clonotype was recovered from a woman aged 45-65 years in good health and CMV-seropositive. For the CDR3, the DNA is TGCGCCAGCAGCTTGGCCGGAGTAGCGGGGGCCCAATCCTACGAGCAGTACTTC. Protein: CASSLAGVAGAQSYEQYF.